The 8 T cell receptor beta chains below were found in one sample sequenced in a study of CXCR3-negative and CXCR3-positive naive CD8 T cells. UMI-labeled TRB cDNA libraries were prepared by 5' RACE. With the 5' RACE reads reprocessed, TCRdb shows one record per CDR3 protein and no DNA. In all, the sample yields about 130,000 distinct CDR3 sequences. Study outcomes and limitations: CXCR3-negative naive cells had less hydrophobic TRB CDR3s than did CXCR3-positive naive cells.

No cognate antigen is known for these TCRs. Source material: naive CXCR3+ CD8+ T cells from blood. The subset here: CD45RO-CCR7+CD27+CD95- naive CD8+ T cells expressing CXCR3 (TNR3+). The receptors were sampled from a human donor in good health. Some clones in this sample may be carry-over from other donors' samples.

The chain employs TRBV7-3 and TRBJ2-7; there is no DNA to check the TCRdb D call of TRBD2. Looked up from germline, CDR1 is SGHTA and CDR2 is FQGTGA. This CDR3 has 14 amino acids. Here the CDR3 reads CASSLGAGAYEQYF. The entire variable domain, with the rest obtained from reference TRBV7-3 and TRBJ2-7, is as follows: GAGVSQTPSNKVTEKGKYVELRCDPISGHTALYWYRQSLGQGPEFLIYFQGTGAADDSGLPNDRFFAVRPEGSVSTLKIQRTERGDSAVYLCASSLGAGAYEQYFGPGTRLTVT.

CDR3 sequence reads: CASGQTHTEAFF. The chain uses TRBV12-5 and TRBJ1-1. The CDR3 is made up of 12 amino acids. CDR1 and CDR2 from the germline V gene are LGHNT and FRNRAP.

The chain combines TRBV15 with TRBJ2-5; TCRdb outputs TRBD1, but without DNA this stays unchecked. CDR3 size: 19 residues. CDR1 is LNHNV, CDR2 YYDKDF, per germline (reference sequence). The CDR3 loop is CATSTTNGARFEYQETQYF.

The chain employs TRBV28 and TRBJ2-7. The CDR3 has 14 amino acids. Germline CDR1 and CDR2: MDHEN and SYDVKM. The CDR3: CASSPLDTSYEQYF.

This chain links TRBV12-3 or TRBV12-4 with TRBJ1-2; the TRBD1 assignment by TCRdb is unverifiable without DNA. The CDR3 covers 13 residues. CDR3: CASSTLTVYGYTF.

The V call is TRBV5-1, the J call TRBJ2-5. The CDR3 runs 15 residues. The germline V gene encodes CDR1 SGHRS and CDR2 YFSETQ. The CDR3 region is CASSSVEEVGETQYF. The whole variable domain, filled in from reference TRBV5-1 and TRBJ2-5, reads KAGVTQTPRYLIKTRGQQVTLSCSPISGHRSVSWYQQTPGQGLQFLFEYFSETQRNKGNFPGRFSGRQFSNSRSEMNVSTLELGDSALYLCASSSVEEVGETQYFGPGTRLLVL.

The chain recombines TRBV6-1 with TRBJ2-1; TCRdb returns TRBD1, unconfirmable since there is no DNA. The CDR3 is 15 amino acids. CDR1 is MNHNS, CDR2 SASEGT, per germline. This CDR3 reads CASSGTGGFYNEQFF.

V gene TRBV29-1 combines with J gene TRBJ2-7; lacking DNA, the TRBD2 call made by TCRdb goes unchecked. This CDR3 has 13 amino acids. Germline V gives CDR1 SQVTM, CDR2 ANQGSEA. This chain's CDR3 is CSVQGGVGSEQYF.